A single T cell receptor (beta chain) is shown here with its context. Using immunoSEQ multiplex PCR, the repertoire was profiled, and TCRdb retains in-frame clones only, with some absent. The sample comprises under 75,000 clones, about 89% of which are singletons, and over 2% rests with the top ten. The data were obtained in a study of OX40 agonist ivuxolimab in advanced cancers. The overall study: Ivuxolimab was delivered to patients intravenously every 2 weeks at doses spanning 0.01 to 10 mg/kg.

The source was CD4+ or CD8+ T cells sorted from blood, collected in a trial of the OX40 agonist ivuxolimab. The receptor comes from an adult with an advanced solid tumor such as melanoma, head and neck, liver or kidney cancer.

In DNA form, the CDR3 reads TGTGCCAGCAGCTTAGCAGGGGAGGGATACAATGAGCAGTTCTTC. This gives the protein CASSLAGEGYNEQFF. The chain couples TRBV7-2 to TRBJ2-1, with 7 positions matching TRBD2. CDR3 length: 15 residues. Germline V gene data show CDR1 as SGHTA and CDR2 as FQGNSA. With 0 bases clipped from V and 4 bases from J, the junction kept 3 bases outside the gene matches.